The clone carrying this T cell receptor (beta chain) came up a few times. Its antigen remains unknown. RNA transcripts were the template, and TCR beta CDR3 regions were amplified from them. The first round was an RT-PCR with HTBI primers, and the second round was a multiplex PCR. One entry per CDR3 protein results from TCRdb running MiXCR on the multiplex PCR reads. This table holds 220,000 or so distinct CDR3 sequences, about a fifth found once. The V gene's germline CDR1 is SQVTM and CDR2 ANQGSEA. The CDR3 is 11 residues long. Trimming left V 5 bases short and J 5 bases short, with 8 bases between. The data were taken from a study of Graves' ophthalmopathy and Graves' hyperthyroidism. Broader study findings: A model built from 13 signatures distinguished ophthalmopathy from stable hyperthyroidism with 85% to 90% sensitivity and 81.08% specificity. Blood was where most expanded thyroid clonotypes above 0.001 frequency also turned up.

Ophthalmopathy donors' eye disease showed moderate-to-severe activity, CAS of at least 3, NOSPECS of at least 4 and duration under 3 months. The sample consisted of peripheral blood. The rearrangement uses TRBV29-1 and TRBJ2-3; D is unresolved. The sequence came from a woman aged 45-65 years with Graves' ophthalmopathy. This chain's CDR3 is CSVFLIDTQYF. In nucleotides, the CDR3 is TGCAGCGTTTTTCTGATAGATACGCAGTATTTT.